Sequencing of this T cell receptor (beta chain) was carried out in a study of healthy donors' naive CD4 and CD8 T cells. Sorting defined naive CD4+ as CD4+CD8-CD45RO-CD45RA+ and naive CD8+ as CD8+CD4-CD45RA+CD27bright. Details on this clonotype: Its antigen is currently unknown.

General study points: CDR3 charge plus V and J genes appeared to account for about 13% of CD4/CD8 variance.

Each TCR library used roughly 510 ng of total RNA and a linear amplification protocol. In TCRdb, the reads were re-called with MiXCR into one record per CDR3 protein. The table lists approximately 180,000 distinct CDR3 sequences, under 85% of them singletons. The V and J ends lost 7 bases and 0 bases respectively, with 13 bases between them. CDR3 length: 15 amino acids. Germline V CDR1 and CDR2: LNHDA, SQIVND (reference sequence). Material for sequencing was naive CD4+ and CD8+ T cells sorted from blood, pooled from several donors. The chain has TRBV19 and TRBJ1-3; D is unclear. This clonotype originated in a pool of human donors in good health; the sample pools cells from several healthy donors. The CDR3 DNA follows: TGTGCCAGTAACCCCTACGCGAGCTCTGGAAACACCATATATTTT. Translating it yields CASNPYASSGNTIYF.